These 8 T cell receptor beta chains originate from one sample sequenced in a study of blood T cell repertoires in COVID-19. Data came from immunoSEQ multiplex PCR; TCRdb stores just in-frame clones and leaves some out. This table holds 50,000 to 75,000 clones, around 93% found once. Material: peripheral blood. The source is a man between 65 and 85 years old with active COVID-19.

This rearrangement joins TRBV14 to TRBJ1-1; perhaps TRBD1 as D (5 bases). V was trimmed by 4 bases and J by 1 base, leaving 7 bases between them. Germline CDR1 reads SGHDN; CDR2 reads FVKESK. The CDR3 consists of 13 residues. DNA of the CDR3: TGTGCCAGCAGCCTCCAGGGGAACACTGAAGCTTTCTTT. It encodes CASSLQGNTEAFF.

The chain carries TRBV5-1 and TRBJ2-7; 12 positions agree with TRBD1. After removal of 2 bases from V and 4 bases from J, the junction contained 7 bases not matched to a gene. In germline, CDR1 is SGHRS, CDR2 YFSETQ. The CDR3 is made up of 16 amino acids. The CDR3 is CASSLGGTGGSYEQYV. CDR3 sequence (DNA): TGCGCCAGCAGCTTAGGAGGGACAGGGGGCAGTTACGAGCAGTACGTC.

J is TRBJ2-3 and V is TRBV7-2; 12 bases line up with TRBD2. The J segment lost 2 bases and the V segment lost 5 bases, leaving 5 bases of the junction unmatched. Germline assignment: CDR1 SGHTA and CDR2 FQGNSA. The CDR3 spans 16 residues. The CDR3 nucleotides are TGTGCCAGCAGCCTAAGACTAGCGGGGGACACAGATACGCAGTATTTT. It encodes CASSLRLAGDTDTQYF.

The rearrangement uses TRBV6-5 and TRBJ2-3, with 9 bases aligning to TRBD1. Per germline, CDR1 MNHEY and CDR2 SVGAGI. The CDR3 covers 14 residues. V was clipped by 6 bases and J by 4 bases; unmatched bases: 5. The CDR3 region is CASRRDRASDTQYF. CDR3 bases: TGTGCCAGCAGGCGGGACAGGGCATCAGATACGCAGTATTTT.

The chain links TRBV5-1 to TRBJ2-5; 8 bases are shared with TRBD2. This CDR3 has 13 residues. The V and J ends lost 3 bases and 5 bases, in that order; junction bases with no gene match: 3. The germline V gene encodes CDR1 SGHRS and CDR2 YFSETQ. CDR3 bases: TGCGCCAGCAGCTCCGAGCGGGGGGAGACCCAGTACTTC. Translated: CASSSERGETQYF.

This clone was counted a single time. The chain joins TRBV4-3 to TRBJ1-5; 9 nucleotides align to TRBD1. Germline V lookup: CDR1 LGHNA, CDR2 YSLEER. V trimming: 3 bases; J trimming: 9 bases; junction bases outside the gene matches: 3. The CDR3 spans 13 residues. The CDR3: CASSQDRGLPQHF. The CDR3 DNA reads TGCGCCAGCAGCCAGGACAGGGGTTTGCCCCAGCATTTT.

J is TRBJ1-1 and V is TRBV9; 8 nucleotides line up with TRBD1. J gave up 4 bases and V 4 bases, and 6 bases lay outside the gene matches. The germline V gene encodes CDR1 SGDLS and CDR2 YYNGEE. The CDR3 is made up of 14 amino acids. CDR3 in amino acids: CASSTGQGSTEAFF. The DNA for the CDR3 is TGTGCCAGCAGCACAGGACAGGGCAGCACTGAAGCTTTCTTT.

This chain uses TRBV7-6 with TRBJ1-3, with TRBD1 identical over 10 bases. Germline V gene sequence: CDR1 SGHVS, CDR2 FNYEAQ. The junction had 2 bases not matched to a gene; V was cut back by 0 bases and J by 3 bases. The length of the CDR3 is 16 residues. Written as DNA, the CDR3 is TGTGCCAGCAGCTTAGCCGGGACAGGGGTTGGAAACACCATATATTTT. This gives the protein CASSLAGTGVGNTIYF.